The 8 T cell receptor beta chains in this list originate from one sample, sequenced in a study of hypomethylating agent response in myelodysplastic syndrome. Assay: immunoSEQ multiplex PCR; the TCRdb copy retains only in-frame clones and omits some. This table holds roughly 5,400 clones, roughly 90% found once. The sample was bone marrow, taken before or after starting hypomethylating agent treatment for myelodysplastic syndrome (not recorded which). The receptor source for this set is a human donor with myelodysplastic syndrome.

The V call is TRBV19, the J call TRBJ1-4; 8 bases align to TRBD1. V shed 1 base and J 8 bases; nucleotides not matched to a gene: 6. Germline CDR1 LNHDA, CDR2 SQIVND (reference sequence). The CDR3 length is 15 residues. CDR3 coding DNA: TGTGCCAGTAGTATAGGGACAGGGTTGGCGGAAAAACTGTTTTTT. Encoded protein: CASSIGTGLAEKLFF.

The CDR3 spells CASSTPTGTLNYGYTF. The DNA for the CDR3 is TGTGCCAGTAGTACGCCAACCGGGACCCTTAACTATGGCTACACCTTC. The rearrangement uses TRBV19 and TRBJ1-2, with D possibly matching TRBD1 (5 bases). CDR1 and CDR2 from the germline V gene are LNHDA and SQIVND (reference sequence). Trimming pared 4 bases from V and 1 base from J, leaving 16 bases between. The CDR3 covers 16 residues.

The gene calls are TRBV7-9 and TRBJ2-2; 12 nucleotides align to TRBD2. This CDR3 spans 16 amino acids. Per germline, CDR1 SEHNR and CDR2 FQNEAQ (reference sequence). Losses at the gene ends were 5 bases for V and 8 bases for J; bases not matched to a gene: 9. The CDR3 DNA follows: TGTGCCAGCAGCATGACTAGCGGGAGATCTCCGGGGGAGCTGTTTTTT. It specifies CASSMTSGRSPGELFF.

The chain employs TRBV6-1 and TRBJ1-5; 7 bases line up with TRBD1. The ends lost 4 bases at V and 6 bases at J; junction bases unmatched: 6. The CDR3 consists of 14 residues. In germline, CDR1 is MNHNS, CDR2 SASEGT. CDR3 protein: CASSASGGGQPQHF. The CDR3 DNA sequence: TGTGCCAGCAGTGCTTCAGGGGGAGGTCAGCCCCAGCATTTT.

The chain couples TRBV7-2 to TRBJ2-1, with D unresolved. The CDR3 is 13 residues long. CDR1 is SGHTA, CDR2 FQGNSA, per germline. The V gene lost 4 bases and the J gene lost 5 bases, with 9 bases spanning the gap. CDR3 sequence reads: CASSWSVDNEQFF. Written as DNA, the CDR3 is TGTGCCAGCAGCTGGTCTGTAGACAATGAGCAGTTCTTC.

This clone was observed a few times. The chain employs TRBV4-1 and TRBJ2-7; D is ambiguous. The CDR3 contains 14 residues. Germline V CDR1 and CDR2: MGHRA, YSYEKL. Trimming left V 1 base short and J 3 bases short, with 10 bases between. DNA for the CDR3: TGCGCCAGCAGCCAAGCGAAACTGATCTACGAGCAGTACTTC. This sequence encodes CASSQAKLIYEQYF.

This clone came up once. J is TRBJ2-3 and V is TRBV9; TRBD2 might be the D (6 bases). Germline CDR1 reads SGDLS; CDR2 reads YYNGEE. Trimming removed 0 bases from V and 0 bases from J, with 14 bases in between. This CDR3 is built from 17 residues. CDR3 residues: CASSVGGRGTSTDTQYF. CDR3 in DNA: TGTGCCAGCAGCGTAGGGGGGAGAGGGACTAGCACAGATACGCAGTATTTT. The whole variable domain, remainder taken from reference TRBV9 and TRBJ2-3, is DSGVTQTPKHLITATGQRVTLRCSPRSGDLSVYWYQQSLDQGLQFLIQYYNGEERAKGNILERFSAQQFPDLHSELNLSSLELGDSALYFCASSVGGRGTSTDTQYFGPGTRLTVL.

The V and J genes are TRBV6-6 and TRBJ1-5, with unresolved D. Looked up from germline, CDR1 is MNHNY and CDR2 is SVGAGI (reference sequence). There are 14 residues in the CDR3. V gave up 6 bases and J gave up 4 bases, with 13 bases separating them. CDR3: CASSHGLGNQPQHF. DNA of the CDR3: TGTGCCAGCAGCCACGGACTTGGGAATCAGCCCCAGCATTTT.